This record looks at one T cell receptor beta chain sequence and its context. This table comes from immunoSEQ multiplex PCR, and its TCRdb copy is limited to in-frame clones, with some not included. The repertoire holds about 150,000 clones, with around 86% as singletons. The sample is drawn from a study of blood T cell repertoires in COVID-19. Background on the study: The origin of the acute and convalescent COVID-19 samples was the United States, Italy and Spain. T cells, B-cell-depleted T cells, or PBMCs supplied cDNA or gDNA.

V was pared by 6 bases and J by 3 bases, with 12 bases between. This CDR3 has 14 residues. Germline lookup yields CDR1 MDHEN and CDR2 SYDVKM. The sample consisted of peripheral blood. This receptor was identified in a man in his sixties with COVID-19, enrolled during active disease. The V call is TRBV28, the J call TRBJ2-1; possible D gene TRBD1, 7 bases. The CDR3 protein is CASSRGDNYNEQFF. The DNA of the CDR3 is TGTGCCAGCAGCAGGGGGGATAACTACAATGAGCAGTTCTTC.